The T cell receptor (beta chain) described here comes from a study of shared clonotypes between healthy human individuals. With 4 bases removed from V and 6 bases from J, the gap between germline ends came to 17 bases. Germline loops: CDR1 MGHDK, CDR2 SYGVNS. CDR3 length: 15 amino acids. The study's findings and limits: Among non-shared clonotypes, generation probabilities were lower than among those shared by all four donors. When naive CD4 clonotypes were compared across a few donors, 5% to 5.5% were shared. Sampling covered nothing but blood. Tissue TCR repertoires likely differ from those found in blood.

This clone has just a few counts. Its specificity is not known. In the authors' methods: ImmunoSEQ output held junction-only sequences without quality scores, so filtering differed. TCRdb's copy holds only in-frame clones and misses some; the assay was immunoSEQ multiplex PCR. Clone size and V and J calls were adopted from that table, with D and trimming inferred from the DNA. The sample includes under 1,100,000 clones, about 77% of them seen just once. V and J are TRBV25-1 and TRBJ2-3; the D gene is possibly TRBD1 (8 bases). This TCR came from a man aged 18 to 29 in good health. Sample: memory CD4+ T cells sorted from blood. The subset denotes: CD45RA-negative fraction. CDR3 amino acids: CASSGDRGGSDTQYF. The DNA for the CDR3 is TGTGCCAGCAGTGGTGACAGGGGAGGGTCGGATACGCAGTATTTT.